This note documents a single T cell receptor (beta chain) sequence. Its cognate antigen is unknown. The PCR ran on 60 Vbeta and 13 Jbeta primers. This table comes from immunoSEQ multiplex PCR, and its TCRdb copy is limited to in-frame clones, with some not included. The data hold 150,000 to 200,000 clones, with roughly 80% observed a single time. The sample is drawn from a study of cytomegalovirus exposure and HLA in healthy donors. Study-level findings and limits: Immune exposure information comprised only CMV serostatus. The likely explanation for a cluster of highly shared sequence variants was sequencing artifact.

The CDR3 consists of 15 residues. V gave up 8 bases and J gave up 7 bases, with 23 bases separating them. Germline lookup yields CDR1 MDHEN and CDR2 SYDVKM. The source of this sequence is a woman aged 40 to 50 in good health and CMV-seronegative. The rearrangement uses TRBV28 and TRBJ1-1; TRBD1 is a possible D gene (6 bases). Sequencing was performed on PBMCs. The CDR3 is CASARGGRMYNEAFF. The CDR3 DNA is TGTGCCAGCGCGAGGGGGGGGCGCATGTACAATGAAGCTTTCTTT.